The following is a T cell receptor beta chain sequence with its context. In the authors' workflow: Nucleated cell number was recorded as an estimate derived from reference gene primer amplification. This table comes from immunoSEQ multiplex PCR, and its TCRdb copy is limited to in-frame clones, with some not included. D and trimming were read from the DNA, whereas the V and J calls and clone size are those reported in that table. The sample lists more than 30,000 clones; 85% to 95% were seen once. Germline CDR1 is SNHLY and CDR2 is FYNNEI. Trimming cost V 4 bases and J 5 bases, with 14 bases left between them. The length of the CDR3 is 15 residues. The sample is drawn from a study of blood T cell repertoires in COVID-19. As for the study in general: Both acute and convalescent COVID-19 samples were obtained from the United States, Italy and Spain. PBMCs, B-cell-depleted T cells, or T cells were the source of the cDNA or gDNA that made up the material.

Sequencing was done on a sample of peripheral blood. This clonotype was sampled from a human donor with active COVID-19. The donor label of this sample is uncertain. The gene calls are TRBV2 and TRBJ2-2; D might be TRBD2 (6 bases). CDR3 in DNA: TGTGCCAGCAGTGGGGAGCGGGCGGGGACCGGGGAGCTGTTTTTT. Protein product: CASSGERAGTGELFF.